The sequence of this T cell receptor (beta chain) was determined in a study of a mutant IDH1 vaccine in newly diagnosed glioma. Background on the study: Patients got their first vaccination 4-6 weeks after radiotherapy alone, or with temozolomide cycles. Weeks 35 and 47 hosted visits V12 and V13, respectively.

Generated by immunoSEQ multiplex PCR, the TCRdb table keeps only in-frame clones and is missing some. The sample lists about 56,000 clones; around 75% were seen once. As for this clone: Antigen: not known.

Time point: week 47, end of study. Topical imiquimod accompanied each vaccine dose, which consisted of 300 ug of mutant IDH1 20-mer peptide. J lost 1 base, V lost 3 bases, and 5 bases had no gene match. The CDR3 runs 15 residues. The germline V gene has CDR1 SGHRS and CDR2 YFSETQ. The receptor was isolated from a man aged 50 or older with glioma. The sample in question was PBMCs, obtained from a glioma patient whose treatment included an IDH1 peptide vaccine. The V and J genes are TRBV5-1 and TRBJ2-7; 9 nucleotides line up with TRBD1. Here the CDR3 reads CASSSGTGMSYEQYF. DNA of the CDR3: TGCGCCAGCAGCTCCGGGACAGGGATGTCCTACGAGCAGTACTTC.